The entry that follows covers one TCR beta chain sequence. Antigen specificity is unknown. The authors divided CD4+ cells into CD45RA+ naive and CD45RA-negative memory subsets. This table comes from immunoSEQ multiplex PCR, and its TCRdb copy is limited to in-frame clones, with some not included. The repertoire holds millions of clones, with around nine tenths as singletons. The data originate from a study of shared clonotypes between healthy human individuals. The V gene lost 3 bases and the J gene lost 8 bases, with 22 bases spanning the gap. The CDR3 covers 16 residues. Germline CDR1 SGHRS, CDR2 YFSETQ. Regarding the study as a whole: Non-shared clonotypes had lower generation probabilities than those shared by all four donors.

The receptor was derived from a man between 18 and 29 years old in good health. Sequencing was carried out using naive CD4+ T cells sorted from blood. Subset in this sample: CD45RA+ positively selected. The V and J genes are TRBV5-1 and TRBJ2-3, with a possible D match to TRBD2 (6 bases). The CDR3 DNA reads TGCGCCAGCAGCTGGGACCCGGGAGCCGCACGGAGTACGCAGTATTTT. Translating it yields CASSWDPGAARSTQYF.